Given below is one TCR beta chain in context. The germline V gene has CDR1 SGHTA and CDR2 FQGNSA. The CDR3 runs to 16 residues. Trimming stripped 6 bases from V and 4 bases from J, with 21 bases between. These data are taken from a study of blood T cell repertoires in COVID-19. Study information: PBMCs, B-cell-depleted T cells, or T cells were the source of the cDNA or gDNA that made up the material.

Original data processing: The authors estimated nucleated cell counts from reference gene primer amplification. TCRdb keeps only in-frame clones here, not all; method: immunoSEQ multiplex PCR. Clonal size and the V and J genes are those of that table, whereas D and trimming came from the DNA. The table includes about 110,000 clones, 88% detected once. The J gene is TRBJ1-2, the V gene TRBV7-2, with D perhaps TRBD1 (5 bases). The clonotype was recovered from a woman aged 45-65 years with acute or convalescent COVID-19. Sequencing input: peripheral blood. The CDR3 is CASSSPAGGSSYGYTF. In nucleotides, the CDR3 is TGTGCCAGCAGTTCTCCAGCCGGGGGGTCCTCCTATGGCTACACCTTC.